This entry lists 13 T cell receptor beta chains sequenced from one sample in a study of regulatory T cells in long-lasting Graves disease. Sample time point: newly diagnosed GD, antithyroid drugs for less than 3 months. The TCR library was prepared using RNA isolated from PBMCs. Building the TCR beta libraries relied on iRepertoire HTBI primers, and CDR3 regions underwent Arm-PCR. TCRdb re-derived calls from the multiplex PCR reads in MiXCR, one entry per CDR3 protein. The sample has roughly 220,000 distinct CDR3 sequences, about 18% seen once. The sample in question was peripheral blood mononuclear cells (PBMCs), obtained at new diagnosis, from a patient treated with antithyroid drugs. These receptors were taken from a female donor with Graves disease.

In its sample, this clonotype was seen a few times. The chain combines TRBV6-2 or TRBV6-3 with TRBJ2-1; tentative D call: TRBD2 (7 bases). The CDR3 loop spans 16 amino acids. Trimming left V 3 bases short and J 6 bases short, with 18 bases between. Germline V lookup: CDR1 MNHEY, CDR2 SVGEGT. CDR3 DNA sequence: TGTGCCAGCAGTTATACCAGCGGGAAGGGGGGCAATGAGCAGTTCTTC. This encodes CASSYTSGKGGNEQFF.

This clonotype occurred many times. The rearrangement uses TRBV6-1 and TRBJ2-3; no clear D. The CDR3 loop spans 16 amino acids. The V and J ends lost 6 bases and 1 base respectively, with 17 bases between them. Per germline, CDR1 MNHNS and CDR2 SASEGT. CDR3: CASSLEVDGGTDTQYF. The CDR3 DNA is TGTGCCAGCAGCCTCGAGGTAGACGGAGGCACAGATACGCAGTATTTT.

This clonotype occurred a few times. The gene calls are TRBV20-1 and TRBJ2-2, with a tentative D call TRBD1 (6 bases). Trimming left V 6 bases short and J 4 bases short, with 12 bases between. The CDR3 extends over 13 amino acids. The V gene's germline CDR1 is DFQATT and CDR2 SNEGSKA (reference sequence). Written as DNA, the CDR3 is TGCAGTGCCGCAGGGGCGCCCACCGGGGAGCTGTTTTTT. Its protein product is CSAAGAPTGELFF.

In this sample, this clonotype turned up a few times. A read error is possible here, since a much larger clone lies one base away. V gene TRBV6-1 combines with J gene TRBJ2-5; perhaps D is TRBD1 or TRBD2 (5 bases each). The end of the DNA fits TRBJ2-1 better, so the J call may be wrong. The length of the CDR3 is 16 residues. CDR1 is MNHNS and CDR2 is SASEGT in the germline V gene. As DNA, the CDR3 is TGTGCCAGCAGTGAGCCGATGAGGGGCCGGATGGAGGAGCAGTTCTTC. Translation gives CASSEPMRGRMEEQFF.

This clonotype was recorded many times. The rearrangement links TRBV28 to TRBJ1-5, with 8 nucleotides matching TRBD1. From germline, CDR1 is MDHEN and CDR2 SYDVKM. This CDR3 has 14 residues. The junction had 3 bases not matched to a gene; V was cut back by 7 bases and J by 1 base. The CDR3 is CASTRTGSNQPQHF. The CDR3 DNA sequence: TGTGCCAGCACCCGGACAGGGAGCAATCAGCCCCAGCATTTT.

The chain is built from TRBV12-3 or TRBV12-4 and TRBJ1-4, with D perhaps TRBD1 (6 bases). The CDR3 covers 16 residues. V gave up 3 bases and J gave up 8 bases, with 19 bases separating them. The CDR3 DNA reads as TGTGCCAGCAGTTTCGGAGGGGGGGGCCTAGGAGAAAAACTGTTTTTT. Translating it yields CASSFGGGGLGEKLFF.

Note on this clonotype: This clone may be a read error of a much larger clone one base away. The V and J genes are TRBV5-5 and TRBJ2-5; the D is unclear. CDR1 is SGHKS, CDR2 YYEKEE, per germline (reference sequence). This CDR3 is 17 amino acids long. V was cut by 0 bases and J by 4 bases, with 19 bases left in between. CDR3 in amino acids: CASSLDPHQERGETQYF. CDR3 sequence (DNA): TGTGCCAGCAGCTTGGACCCCCACCAGGAGAGAGGAGAGACCCAGTACTTC.

This clonotype was observed many times. The V and J genes are TRBV2 and TRBJ2-7; 8 positions agree with TRBD2. The germline V gene encodes CDR1 SNHLY and CDR2 FYNNEI. The CDR3 length is 14 residues. J lost 3 bases, V lost 6 bases, and 7 bases had no gene match. CDR3 region: CASSAGGGNYEQYF. CDR3 DNA sequence: TGTGCCAGCAGCGCCGGGGGGGGGAACTACGAGCAGTACTTC.

This clonotype was observed many times. The V gene is TRBV12-3 or TRBV12-4, the J gene TRBJ2-7, with a possible D match to TRBD1 (6 bases). The V end was cut by 6 bases, the J end by 2 bases, with 14 bases between. CDR3 size: 14 residues. Written as DNA, the CDR3 is TGTGCCAGCAGCCCACCGGGACAAGCCTACGAGCAGTACTTC. As protein: CASSPPGQAYEQYF.

At least ten counts were recorded for this clonotype. This rearrangement joins TRBV6-2 or TRBV6-3 to TRBJ2-1, with TRBD2 matching over 8 bases. Germline trimming cut 0 bases from V and 4 bases from J; bases unmatched to any gene: 5. Germline CDR1 reads MNHEY; CDR2 reads SVGEGT. The CDR3 spans 16 residues. The CDR3 sequence: CASSYSTAGAYNEQFF. The CDR3 DNA reads as TGTGCCAGCAGTTACTCGACAGCGGGAGCATACAATGAGCAGTTCTTC.

This clonotype occurred many times. The chain recombines TRBV6-1 with TRBJ2-7; TRBD2 matches at 14 bases. V lost 3 bases, J lost 5 bases, and 12 bases stayed unmatched. Germline V gives CDR1 MNHNS, CDR2 SASEGT. The CDR3 spans 18 residues. DNA for the CDR3: TGTGCCAGCAGTGAGGAGGGGACTAGCGGGAGATTCATGCACGAGCAGTACTTC. As protein: CASSEEGTSGRFMHEQYF.

This clonotype occurred many times. V and J are TRBV30 and TRBJ1-1, with a tentative D call TRBD1 (5 bases). Trimming took off 0 bases at V and 13 bases at J, with 12 bases between the two ends. This CDR3 is built from 11 residues. Germline CDR1 is GTSNPN and CDR2 is SVGIG (reference sequence). The DNA of the CDR3 is TGTGCCTGGAGTGTAGCAGGGTTTGATTTCTTT. Protein: CAWSVAGFDFF.

This clonotype was picked up many times. CDR3 in amino acids: CASSLAGNTIYF. The CDR3 DNA sequence: TGTGCCAGCAGCTTAGCCGGAAACACCATATATTTT. The V and J genes are TRBV7-9 and TRBJ1-3, with D uncertain. V was pared by 0 bases and J by 4 bases, with 1 base between. Germline V CDR1 and CDR2: SEHNR, FQNEAQ (reference sequence). The CDR3 runs to 12 residues.